Each of the 22 T cell receptor beta chains below was sequenced from the same sample in a study of Tregs in tolerant kidney transplant recipients (dated by TCRdb to about 2019). The transplants used related donors with nonmyeloablative bone marrow transplantation, and mixed chimerism in the human trials was transient. Library preparation employed the immunoSEQ multiplex PCR assay. TCRdb holds this immuneACCESS table with in-frame rearrangements only. Some clones are missing; in checked studies, unresolved V genes explain under half, and the rest has no known cause. The sample includes tens of thousands of clones, with 93% observed a single time. The ten largest make up around 1.6% of the sample. Specimen: CD4+ T cells from blood (PBMCs), collected 12 months after the transplant. The receptors shown here come from a human patient who received a combined kidney and bone marrow transplant. Following transplantation, part of the T cell population may be supplied by the graft donor rather than the patient.

This chain links TRBV11-2 with TRBJ1-1; D is undetermined. The CDR3 totals 14 residues. Germline lookup yields CDR1 SGHAT and CDR2 FQNNGV. V gave up 0 bases and J gave up 3 bases, with 8 bases separating them. This CDR3 reads CASSLEAGDTEAFF. The CDR3 DNA follows: TGTGCCAGCAGCTTAGAGGCAGGCGACACTGAAGCTTTCTTT.

V is TRBV11-3 and J is TRBJ1-3, with a weak D call TRBD1 (5 bases). Trimming pared 2 bases from V and 3 bases from J, leaving 11 bases between. The CDR3 covers 15 residues. In germline, CDR1 is SGHNT, CDR2 YENEEA. CDR3 loop: CASSLQGSGGNTIYF. CDR3 bases: TGTGCCAGCAGCTTACAGGGTAGTGGTGGAAACACCATATATTTT.

The chain uses TRBV18 and TRBJ1-4, with 8 positions matching TRBD1. CDR3 size: 16 residues. The junction had 9 bases not matched to a gene; V was cut back by 3 bases and J by 6 bases. Germline V gives CDR1 KGHSH, CDR2 LQKENI. The DNA for the CDR3 is TGTGCCAGCTCACCGCGACTTGACAGGGGATATGAAAAACTGTTTTTT. The encoded protein is CASSPRLDRGYEKLFF.

This clone was found once. The chain carries TRBV2 and TRBJ1-2; D perhaps matches TRBD1 (6 bases). The ends were cut back, 11 bases at V and 8 bases at J, with 15 bases in the middle. Germline V CDR1 and CDR2: SNHLY, FYNNEI. This CDR3 comprises 11 residues. The chain's CDR3 is CAGQSQVGYTF. Here the CDR3 DNA reads TGTGCCGGACAGTCACAAGTCGGCTACACCTTC.

This clone was counted a single time. The V gene is TRBV5-1, the J gene TRBJ1-4, with 10 bases lining up with TRBD1. The trim removed 3 bases at V and 7 bases at J, leaving 12 bases unmatched. CDR1 is SGHRS and CDR2 is YFSETQ in the germline V gene. This CDR3 has 17 amino acids. The CDR3 region has the DNA TGCGCCAGCAGCTATCGCGGGTACCGGGACAGGGGTGAAAAACTGTTTTTT. Protein sequence: CASSYRGYRDRGEKLFF.

This clone was seen more than once but under ten times. The rearrangement joins TRBV10-3 to TRBJ2-3, with 12 bases matching TRBD2. Trimming at V came to 8 bases and at J to 2 bases, leaving 8 bases not matched to a gene. Per the germline V gene, CDR1 is ENHRY and CDR2 is SYGVKD. The CDR3 is 16 amino acids. The CDR3 loop reads CAISRTSGAFTDTQYF. As DNA, the CDR3 is TGTGCCATCTCTAGGACTAGCGGGGCATTCACAGATACGCAGTATTTT.

The J gene is TRBJ2-2, the V gene TRBV11-2; 13 bases are a match to TRBD2. With 4 bases clipped from V and 7 bases from J, the junction kept 6 bases outside the gene matches. The CDR3 loop spans 16 amino acids. Looked up from germline, CDR1 is SGHAT and CDR2 is FQNNGV. CDR3 coding DNA: TGTGCCAGCAGCTCAACTAGCGGGGGGGCCGTCGGGGAGCTGTTTTTT. Amino acids: CASSSTSGGAVGELFF.

This chain joins TRBV6-1 and TRBJ1-2, with 9 bases matching TRBD1. CDR1 is MNHNS, CDR2 SASEGT, per germline. Trimming at V came to 6 bases and at J to 9 bases, leaving 8 bases not matched to a gene. CDR3 length equals 13 residues. This CDR3 reads CASSPGQGTSYTF. The CDR3 DNA is TGTGCCAGCAGCCCTGGACAGGGGACGAGCTACACCTTC.

The chain couples TRBV5-4 to TRBJ2-2; D uncertain. CDR3 length equals 11 residues. V shed 2 bases and J shed 6 bases, with 2 bases lying between them. CDR1 and CDR2 (germline): SGHNT, YYREEE (reference sequence). As DNA, the CDR3 is TGTGCCAGCAGCTTCGCCGGGGAGCTGTTTTTT. It yields the protein CASSFAGELFF.

This rearrangement joins TRBV10-3 to TRBJ2-2, with 11 positions matching TRBD2. The germline CDR1 and CDR2 sequences are ENHRY and SYGVKD. After removal of 4 bases from V and 4 bases from J, the junction contained 2 bases not matched to a gene. This CDR3 region has 15 residues. The CDR3 sequence: CAISGSGRATGELFF. CDR3 nucleotides: TGTGCCATCAGTGGTAGCGGGAGGGCCACCGGGGAGCTGTTTTTT.

This clone was detected only once. Sequence at one end of the junction differs from germline and may be a read error. The sample carries other DNA sequences with the same CDR3. The chain has TRBV30 and TRBJ1-6; 10 nucleotides match TRBD1. The V gene's germline CDR1 is GTSNPN and CDR2 SVGIG (reference sequence). This CDR3 is built from 14 residues. This chain's CDR3 is CAWMDRGVNSPLHF. The CDR3 nucleotides are TGTGCCTGGATGGACAGGGGGGTTAATTCCCCCCTCCACTTT.

This rearrangement joins TRBV28 to TRBJ2-7; the match to TRBD1 covers 8 bases. Germline values: CDR1 MDHEN, CDR2 SYDVKM. The junction had 7 bases not matched to a gene; V was cut back by 6 bases and J by 3 bases. The CDR3 length is 14 residues. The CDR3 loop reads CASRSGQVIYEQYF. CDR3 coding DNA: TGTGCCAGCAGGTCGGGACAGGTAATCTACGAGCAGTACTTC.

This clone has only one observation. V is TRBV5-4 and J is TRBJ2-1; 12 bases map to TRBD2. J lost 9 bases, V lost 4 bases, and 8 bases had no gene match. Germline-derived CDR1 and CDR2 are SGHNT and YYREEE (reference sequence). CDR3 length: 15 residues. The CDR3, as DNA: TGTGCCAGCAGCACCTCTAGCGGGAGGGCCATTGAGCAGTTCTTC. It is translated as CASSTSSGRAIEQFF.

V usage is TRBV7-2 and J usage is TRBJ2-5; D is ambiguous. The V end lost 5 bases, the J end lost 1 base, and 8 bases lay between the germline ends. This CDR3 region has 13 residues. Germline lookup yields CDR1 SGHTA and CDR2 FQGNSA. The CDR3 bases are TGTGCCAGCAGCCCTAGGCCCCAAGAGACCCAGTACTTC. Encoded protein: CASSPRPQETQYF.

The CDR3: CASSVVAGVFVGSYNEQFF. For the CDR3, the DNA is TGTGCCAGCAGCGTAGTAGCGGGAGTATTTGTGGGGTCCTACAATGAGCAGTTCTTC. This chain connects TRBV9 to TRBJ2-1; 9 positions agree with TRBD2. The CDR3 contains 19 residues. CDR1 SGDLS and CDR2 YYNGEE come from the germline V gene. V lost 0 bases, J lost 1 base, and 11 bases stayed unmatched.

The chain is built from TRBV6-6 and TRBJ2-5; 8 bases are shared with TRBD2. The trim removed 4 bases at V and 2 bases at J, leaving 6 bases unmatched. The V gene's germline CDR1 is MNHNY and CDR2 SVGAGI (reference sequence). The CDR3 length is 15 residues. The CDR3 loop reads CASSLPGGYQETQYF. The CDR3 DNA sequence: TGTGCCAGCAGTTTACCGGGGGGGTATCAAGAGACCCAGTACTTC.

V usage is TRBV5-4 and J usage is TRBJ2-1, with 10 bases identical to TRBD2. The V gene end was trimmed by 2 bases and the J gene end by 8 bases; junction bases not matched to a gene: 10. This CDR3 is built from 16 residues. CDR1 and CDR2 (germline): SGHNT, YYREEE (reference sequence). The DNA of the CDR3 is TGTGCCAGCAGCTTCCCCGGGCTAGCGGGAGTCGATGAGCAGTTCTTC. Translation gives CASSFPGLAGVDEQFF.

The chain employs TRBV5-1 and TRBJ2-7, with D maybe TRBD1 (5 bases). CDR3 length equals 13 residues. CDR1 SGHRS and CDR2 YFSETQ come from the germline V gene. V was trimmed by 3 bases and J by 2 bases, leaving 9 bases between them. DNA of the CDR3: TGCGCCAGCAGCTCTGACAGAACCTACGAGCAGTACTTC. Its protein product is CASSSDRTYEQYF.

The chain links TRBV28 to TRBJ1-5, with no clear D. Germline CDR1 reads MDHEN; CDR2 reads SYDVKM. The length of the CDR3 is 14 residues. The ends were cut back, 4 bases at V and 7 bases at J, with 14 bases in the middle. The CDR3 nucleotides read TGTGCCAGCAGTTCACAGCCGGAGGTCCAGCCCCAGCATTTT. This codes for CASSSQPEVQPQHF.

J is TRBJ2-5 and V is TRBV5-4; D remains ambiguous. This CDR3 contains 12 residues. Trimming took off 4 bases at V and 2 bases at J, with 6 bases between the two ends. Looked up from germline, CDR1 is SGHNT and CDR2 is YYREEE (reference sequence). CDR3 DNA: TGTGCCAGCAGCACGGGTCAAGAGACCCAGTACTTC. Its protein is CASSTGQETQYF.

The chain joins TRBV11-2 to TRBJ2-5, with 9 nucleotides matching TRBD1. V shed 5 bases and J 4 bases; nucleotides not matched to a gene: 8. Germline CDR1 reads SGHAT; CDR2 reads FQNNGV. The CDR3 runs 15 residues. The DNA of the CDR3 is TGTGCCAGCAGCCGTGGACAGGGGAAAGGAGAGACCCAGTACTTC. As protein: CASSRGQGKGETQYF. Based on the CDR3 plus reference TRBV11-2 and TRBJ2-5, the full variable domain is EAGVAQSPRYKIIEKRQSVAFWCNPISGHATLYWYQQILGQGPKLLIQFQNNGVVDDSQLPKDRFSAERLKGVDSTLKIQPAKLEDSAVYLCASSRGQGKGETQYFGPGTRLLVL.

The chain uses TRBV7-2 and TRBJ1-1, with D possibly matching TRBD1 (6 bases). The CDR3 is 14 amino acids. Trimming cost V 5 bases and J 3 bases, with 13 bases left between them. Looked up from germline, CDR1 is SGHTA and CDR2 is FQGNSA. The DNA of the CDR3 is TGTGCCAGCAGCACCCCAGGGGTATACACTGAAGCTTTCTTT. Translating gives CASSTPGVYTEAFF.